This passage covers 27 T cell receptor beta chains from one sample sequenced in a study of OX40 agonist ivuxolimab in advanced cancers. The library was built by means of the immunoSEQ multiplex PCR assay. Not all clones reach the TCRdb copy of this immuneACCESS table, which keeps in-frame sequences only. Checked studies attribute under half of the gap to unresolved V genes and leave the rest unexplained. Here the sample has roughly 61,000 clones; approximately 92% occur a single time. Approximately 20% of the sample goes to the ten largest clones. Source: CD4+ or CD8+ T cells sorted from blood, taken in a trial of the OX40 agonist ivuxolimab. Receptors originate from an adult with an advanced solid tumor such as melanoma, head and neck, liver or kidney cancer.

This chain links TRBV2 with TRBJ1-2, with 7 bases aligning to TRBD1. The CDR3 spans 15 residues. Germline V gene lookup returns CDR1 SNHLY and CDR2 FYNNEI. The V gene end was trimmed by 6 bases and the J gene end by 3 bases; junction bases not matched to a gene: 10. In DNA, the CDR3 is TGTGCCAGCAGGGACCGACAGGGTTGGGACTATGGCTACACCTTC. Protein: CASRDRQGWDYGYTF.

This clone was seen only once. The CDR3 reads CASSEGLAGGPAFF. CDR3 coding DNA: TGTGCCAGCAGCGAGGGACTAGCGGGAGGGCCGGCGTTCTTC. The chain uses TRBV9 and TRBJ2-1, with 16 bases that match TRBD2. Germline V gene sequence: CDR1 SGDLS, CDR2 YYNGEE. The CDR3 is 14 residues long. With V trimmed by 3 bases and J by 15 bases, 6 bases remained unmatched.

The chain uses TRBV5-4 and TRBJ1-2; D is perhaps TRBD1 (5 bases). Germline CDR1 SGHNT, CDR2 YYREEE (reference sequence). This CDR3 region has 11 residues. The ends were cut back, 3 bases at V and 10 bases at J, with 10 bases in the middle. The CDR3 sequence: CASSYRGVYTF. CDR3 bases: TGTGCCAGCAGCTACCGGGGGGTCTACACCTTC. Supplemented by reference TRBV5-4 and TRBJ1-2, the full variable domain reads ETGVTQSPTHLIKTRGQQVTLRCSSQSGHNTVSWYQQALGQGPQFIFQYYREEENGRGNFPPRFSGLQFPNYSSELNVNALELDDSALYLCASSYRGVYTFGSGTRLTVV.

The V call is TRBV25-1, the J call TRBJ1-1, with no clear D. From germline, CDR1 is MGHDK and CDR2 SYGVNS. The CDR3 spans 13 residues. The V gene lost 4 bases and the J gene lost 0 bases, with 6 bases spanning the gap. CDR3 nucleotides: TGTGCCAGCAGTGTCGCAGTGAACACTGAAGCTTTCTTT. Protein: CASSVAVNTEAFF.

The chain combines TRBV7-9 with TRBJ2-3; TRBD1 might be the D (5 bases). Trimming cost V 5 bases and J 3 bases, with 12 bases left between them. Germline V gives CDR1 SEHNR, CDR2 FQNEAQ (reference sequence). This CDR3 is built from 14 residues. In DNA, the CDR3 is TGTGCCAGCAGCCTAGGGGTCGCGACAGATACGCAGTATTTT. Translating it yields CASSLGVATDTQYF.

This clone came up many times. The chain couples TRBV19 to TRBJ1-1; TRBD1 agrees at 7 bases. Germline CDR1 LNHDA, CDR2 SQIVND (reference sequence). With V trimmed by 5 bases and J by 8 bases, 5 bases remained unmatched. The CDR3 extends over 12 amino acids. The CDR3 protein is CASSGQDREAFF. CDR3 bases: TGTGCCAGTAGTGGACAGGACAGGGAAGCTTTCTTT. Complete variable domain (other parts from reference TRBV19 and TRBJ1-1): DGGITQSPKYLFRKEGQNVTLSCEQNLNHDAMYWYRQDPGQGLRLIYYSQIVNDFQKGDIAEGYSVSREKKESFPLTVTSAQKNPTAFYLCASSGQDREAFFGQGTRLTVV.

V usage is TRBV6-5 and J usage is TRBJ2-1; a possible D gene is TRBD1 (6 bases). CDR3 length: 14 residues. Germline V gene data show CDR1 as MNHEY and CDR2 as SVGAGI. The ends were cut back, 4 bases at V and 7 bases at J, with 14 bases in the middle. CDR3 sequence: CASSSGVSGNEQFF. For the CDR3, the DNA is TGTGCCAGCAGTTCAGGGGTTTCAGGGAATGAGCAGTTCTTC.

This chain joins TRBV20-1 and TRBJ2-7, with D possibly being TRBD2 (5 bases). This CDR3 region has 11 residues. Germline CDR1 and CDR2: DFQATT and SNEGSKA (reference sequence). V lost 5 bases and J lost 0, with 5 bases in between. The CDR3 coding sequence is TGCAGTGCTGGGAGCTCCTACGAGCAGTACGTC. Protein sequence: CSAGSSYEQYV.

V and J are TRBV28 and TRBJ2-3; TRBD2 matches at 12 bases. The V and J ends lost 1 base and 8 bases, in that order; junction bases with no gene match: 4. The CDR3 is 15 amino acids. Germline CDR1 reads MDHEN; CDR2 reads SYDVKM. CDR3 region: CASSLLTSGGITQYF. The CDR3 bases are TGTGCCAGCAGTTTATTGACTAGCGGGGGTATTACGCAGTATTTT.

The V gene is TRBV27, the J gene TRBJ1-3; D is unclear. The V end lost 6 bases, the J end lost 4 bases, and 7 bases lay between the germline ends. This CDR3 has 12 amino acids. Germline CDR1 MNHEY, CDR2 SMNVEV (reference sequence). DNA of the CDR3: TGTGCCAGCAGGGACTTCGGAAACACCATATATTTT. Protein product: CASRDFGNTIYF.

The V gene is TRBV6-6, the J gene TRBJ2-2; TRBD1 or TRBD2 may be the D gene (5 bases each). In germline, CDR1 is MNHNY, CDR2 SVGAGI (reference sequence). The CDR3 spans 15 residues. V lost 5 bases and J 5 bases, leaving 15 bases between the germline ends. The CDR3 DNA reads as TGTGCCAGCAGTCACGCCACCTGGGGGACCGGGGAGCTGTTTTTT. Protein product: CASSHATWGTGELFF.

The chain is built from TRBV27 and TRBJ2-4; a weak D match, TRBD1 (5 bases). V gave up 7 bases and J gave up 6 bases, with 16 bases separating them. This CDR3 spans 14 amino acids. Germline lookup yields CDR1 MNHEY and CDR2 SMNVEV (reference sequence). CDR3 coding DNA: TGTGCCAGCACCCCCGCAGGGAACATAAACATTCAGTACTTC. It translates to CASTPAGNINIQYF.

This chain uses TRBV28 with TRBJ2-1; 8 bases agree with TRBD2. Germline V gives CDR1 MDHEN, CDR2 SYDVKM. CDR3 size: 19 residues. The V segment lost 2 bases and the J segment 0 bases; nucleotides outside the gene matches: 12. The CDR3, as DNA: TGTGCCAGCAGTTTACTCCTAGGTGGACTAGCCGACTCCTACAATGAGCAGTTCTTC. It translates to CASSLLLGGLADSYNEQFF.

The chain uses TRBV6-5 and TRBJ1-1; D might be TRBD1 (5 bases). The CDR3 totals 14 residues. Germline V gene sequence: CDR1 MNHEY, CDR2 SVGAGI. The V and J ends lost 5 bases and 0 bases respectively, with 10 bases between them. CDR3 DNA: TGTGCCAGCAGTCGTCAGGGATTGAACACTGAAGCTTTCTTT. This translates into CASSRQGLNTEAFF.

The J gene is TRBJ2-2, the V gene TRBV27, with 10 bases matching TRBD2. The trim removed 4 bases at V and 0 bases at J, leaving 2 bases unmatched. Germline V lookup: CDR1 MNHEY, CDR2 SMNVEV (reference sequence). CDR3 size: 16 residues. CDR3 DNA sequence: TGTGCCAGCAGTTCCCTAGCGGGAGCGAACACCGGGGAGCTGTTTTTT. It is translated as CASSSLAGANTGELFF.

The chain couples TRBV6-6 to TRBJ2-7; D might be TRBD2 (6 bases). Germline V gene data show CDR1 as MNHNY and CDR2 as SVGAGI (reference sequence). CDR3 length: 16 residues. Trimming removed 0 bases at V and 5 bases at J, with 17 bases between. The CDR3, as DNA: TGTGCCAGCAGTTACTCGATCTGGGGCGGGACCCACGAGCAGTACGTC. The encoded protein is CASSYSIWGGTHEQYV.

The V and J genes are TRBV11-2 and TRBJ2-1, with D possibly being TRBD1 or TRBD2 (5 bases each). The CDR3 covers 13 residues. CDR1 is SGHAT and CDR2 is FQNNGV in the germline V gene. V lost 5 bases, J lost 9 bases, and 14 bases lay in between. As DNA, the CDR3 is TGTGCCAGCAGCCCGGGGCTTCTCGGTGAGCAGTTCTTC. Translation gives CASSPGLLGEQFF. The whole variable domain, remainder taken from reference TRBV11-2 and TRBJ2-1, is EAGVAQSPRYKIIEKRQSVAFWCNPISGHATLYWYQQILGQGPKLLIQFQNNGVVDDSQLPKDRFSAERLKGVDSTLKIQPAKLEDSAVYLCASSPGLLGEQFFGPGTRLTVL.

This clone occurred a few times. This chain uses TRBV29-1 with TRBJ1-1; D unresolved. V dropped 1 base and J dropped 6 bases, with 3 bases sitting between them. This CDR3 region has 10 residues. Per the germline V gene, CDR1 is SQVTM and CDR2 is ANQGSEA. For the CDR3, the DNA is TGCAGCGTTGAAGCCCCTGAAGCTTTCTTT. This sequence encodes CSVEAPEAFF.

V is TRBV28 and J is TRBJ2-7; D ambiguous. V was shortened by 6 bases and J by 0 bases, with 12 bases between the two germline ends. CDR1 is MDHEN, CDR2 SYDVKM, per germline. The CDR3 is 14 residues long. This chain's CDR3 is CASSRLLSSYEQYF. For the CDR3, the DNA is TGTGCCAGCAGCCGACTTCTGAGCTCCTACGAGCAGTACTTC.

The genes are TRBV30 and TRBJ1-1; 7 bases fit TRBD1. V lost 2 bases to trimming and J lost 7 bases; unmatched junction nucleotides: 10. From germline, CDR1 is GTSNPN and CDR2 SVGIG (reference sequence). This CDR3 is built from 14 residues. This chain's CDR3 is CAWSKVRGGFEAFF. CDR3 sequence (DNA): TGTGCCTGGAGTAAGGTTCGAGGGGGCTTTGAAGCTTTCTTT.

The count of this clone is one. The chain has TRBV25-1 and TRBJ1-5, with D unclear. Trimming cost V 6 bases and J 0 bases, with 9 bases left between them. The V gene's germline CDR1 is MGHDK and CDR2 SYGVNS. The CDR3 length is 14 residues. CDR3 amino acids: CASREPYSNQPQHF. Here the CDR3 DNA reads TGTGCCAGCAGGGAACCTTATAGCAATCAGCCCCAGCATTTT. The full variable domain, rest sourced from reference TRBV25-1 and TRBJ1-5, is EADIYQTPRYLVIGTGKKITLECSQTMGHDKMYWYQQDPGMELHLIHYSYGVNSTEKGDLSSESTVSRIRTEHFPLTLESARPSHTSQYLCASREPYSNQPQHFGDGTRLSIL.

The chain combines TRBV6-6 with TRBJ1-2; D not resolved. Germline V CDR1 and CDR2: MNHNY, SVGAGI (reference sequence). The CDR3 has 13 residues. Trimming removed 0 bases at V and 5 bases at J, with 7 bases between. The CDR3 region is CASSYSAEYGYTF. CDR3 nucleotide sequence: TGTGCCAGCAGTTACTCCGCGGAGTATGGCTACACCTTC.

The gene calls are TRBV10-3 and TRBJ2-4, with TRBD1 matching 7 bases. The CDR3 is made up of 17 amino acids. V lost 1 base to trimming and J lost 3 bases; unmatched junction nucleotides: 9. Germline loops: CDR1 ENHRY, CDR2 SYGVKD. CDR3 in DNA: TGTGCCATCAGTGAGTTGGGACAGATGGGTGGCAAAAACATTCAGTACTTC. It codes for CAISELGQMGGKNIQYF.

CDR3 region: CASSKFPGAGQPQHF. The CDR3 DNA sequence: TGTGCCAGCAGTAAATTCCCAGGGGCAGGCCAGCCCCAGCATTTT. The chain is built from TRBV2 and TRBJ1-5, with D perhaps TRBD1 (6 bases). CDR3 length: 15 residues. V lost 5 bases and J 7 bases, leaving 18 bases between the germline ends. Germline V CDR1 and CDR2: SNHLY, FYNNEI.

This clone was recorded once. V gene TRBV5-1 combines with J gene TRBJ2-1; 9 bases match TRBD2. In germline, CDR1 is SGHRS, CDR2 YFSETQ. The CDR3 runs 15 residues. V shed 4 bases and J 6 bases; nucleotides not matched to a gene: 8. As DNA, the CDR3 is TGCGCCAGCAGCCCCGGTTCTAGCGGGACCAATGAGCAGTTCTTC. Its protein is CASSPGSSGTNEQFF.

CDR3 sequence (DNA): TGCAGCGTTGAAGATCTTACTAACTATGGCTACACCTTC. This codes for CSVEDLTNYGYTF. The chain links TRBV29-1 to TRBJ1-2; D is unresolved. V was shortened by 0 bases and J by 0 bases, with 5 bases between the two germline ends. The CDR3 has 13 amino acids. The germline V gene encodes CDR1 SQVTM and CDR2 ANQGSEA.

In this sample, this clone turned up once. The rearrangement uses TRBV28 and TRBJ1-5; D remains ambiguous. The CDR3 consists of 13 residues. Germline CDR1 MDHEN, CDR2 SYDVKM. Between the trimmed V and J ends, which lost 3 bases and 1 base, there was a span of 4 bases. The DNA of the CDR3 is TGTGCCAGCAGTTTCCGGAGCAATCAGCCCCAGCATTTT. Amino acids: CASSFRSNQPQHF.